This T cell receptor beta chain was identified during a study of cytomegalovirus exposure and HLA in healthy donors. Findings and caveats of the study: In an earlier analysis, about 90% or about 30%: the productive usage of most TCR beta V segments. Reported performance of the classifier showed diagnosis of cytomegalovirus status with high specificity and sensitivity. TCR beta chains numbering under 200 were designated cytomegalovirus-associated.

Primers for the PCR totalled 60 Vbeta and 13 Jbeta. Libraries were prepared by immunoSEQ multiplex PCR; TCRdb keeps only in-frame clonotypes and omits some of them. In the table there are about 190,000 clones, approximately 75% of which are singletons. In the case of this clone: What it binds is not known.

This CDR3 comprises 12 residues. The germline V gene has CDR1 MDHEN and CDR2 SYDVKM. With 4 bases removed from V and 14 bases from J, the gap between germline ends came to 15 bases. The V call is TRBV28, the J call TRBJ2-1, with a weak D call TRBD2 (5 bases). The clonotype comes from a man aged 25-45 years in good health and CMV-seropositive. Sequenced input: PBMCs. CDR3 sequence (DNA): TGTGCCAGCAGTTCGACCCCCCAAGCGGAGTTCTTC. It specifies CASSSTPQAEFF.